This T cell receptor (beta chain) was obtained from a study of human T cells and chemical hapten exposure. Whole-study context: On roughly 2 cm by roughly 2 cm of upper inner arm skin, sensitization was performed with 2% DPC.

Time point indicated: patch test 2, 6 weeks after DPC sensitization. As to treatment: therapeutic diphenylcyclopropenone sensitization with weekly scalp DPC. Someone pulled total RNA out of unfractionated whole blood. CDR3 size: 16 residues. The V segment lost 1 base and the J segment 0 bases; nucleotides outside the gene matches: 3. Per germline, CDR1 KGHSH and CDR2 LQKENI. TCRdb reprocessed the RACE reads with MiXCR, giving one entry per CDR3 protein. This sample yields tens of thousands of distinct CDR3 sequences, of which 10% are seen a single time; roughly 2.5% belongs to the top ten. The chain uses TRBV18 and TRBJ2-3; 8 bases map to TRBD2. This TCR derives from a woman aged 25 to 39 with alopecia areata. Some clones in this sample may be carry-over from other donors' samples. This specimen consisted of whole blood, obtained in connection with sensitization to the hapten diphenylcyclopropenone (DPC). The CDR3 region has the DNA TGTGCCAGCTCACCACGACTAGCGTCTAGCACAGATACGCAGTATTTT. As protein: CASSPRLASSTDTQYF.